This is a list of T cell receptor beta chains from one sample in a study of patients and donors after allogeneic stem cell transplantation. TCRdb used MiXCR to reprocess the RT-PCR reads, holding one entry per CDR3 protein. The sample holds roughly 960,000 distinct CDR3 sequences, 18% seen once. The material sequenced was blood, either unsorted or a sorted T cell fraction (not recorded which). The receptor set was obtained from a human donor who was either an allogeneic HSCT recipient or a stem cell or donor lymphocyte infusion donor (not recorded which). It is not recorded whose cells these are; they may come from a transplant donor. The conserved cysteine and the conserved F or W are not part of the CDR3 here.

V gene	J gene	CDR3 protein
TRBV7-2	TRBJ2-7	ASSLGGTVAYEQY
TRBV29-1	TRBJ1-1	SVEARGTEAF
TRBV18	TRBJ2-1	ASSPFGGSSYNEQF
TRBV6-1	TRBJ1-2	ASNRGKDYGYT
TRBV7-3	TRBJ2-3	ASSLESTTDTQY
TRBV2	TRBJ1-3	ASSELGPGNTIY
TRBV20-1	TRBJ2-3	SAGRLAGDKDTQY
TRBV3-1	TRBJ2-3	ASSSISPGSTDTQY
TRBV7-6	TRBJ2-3	ASSLGGLVSTDTQY
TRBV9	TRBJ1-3	ASSVLPGNTIY
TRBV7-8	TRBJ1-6	ASSPGRLNSPLH
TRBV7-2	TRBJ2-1	ASSFAGPTDEQF
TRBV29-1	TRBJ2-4	SVGGIAKNIQY
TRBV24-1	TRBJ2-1	ATSDRRGPYNEQF
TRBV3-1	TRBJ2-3	ASSSQMTPASTDTQY
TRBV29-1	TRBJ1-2	SVEFGKTYGYT
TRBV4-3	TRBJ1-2	ASSQDYRGFGYT
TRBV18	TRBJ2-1	ASSLTGTPGYEQF
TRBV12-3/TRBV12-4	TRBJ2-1	ASSFEALRYNEQF
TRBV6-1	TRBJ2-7	ASSAGAWGQEQY
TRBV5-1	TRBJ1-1	ASSPQKVTAPNTEAF
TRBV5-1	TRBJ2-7	ASTNPLYEQY
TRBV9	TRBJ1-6	ASSGGTDRGNSPLH
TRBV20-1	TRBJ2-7	SARGQVGPYEQY
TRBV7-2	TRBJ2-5	ASSLVAGLETQY
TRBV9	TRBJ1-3	ASSASSSGNTIY
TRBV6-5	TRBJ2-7	ASSYSIQGAEQY
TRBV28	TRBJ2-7	ASSPGQGTSYEQY
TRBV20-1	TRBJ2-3	SALAGYTDTQY
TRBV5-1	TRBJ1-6	ASSLEAGASPLH
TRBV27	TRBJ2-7	ASSSLAIHEQY
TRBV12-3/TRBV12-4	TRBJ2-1	ASRFGGTYNEQF
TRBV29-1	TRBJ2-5	SVGRLAGETQY
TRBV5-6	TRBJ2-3	ASRSRLPLPDTQY
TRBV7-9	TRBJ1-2	ASSPWDRGDGGYT
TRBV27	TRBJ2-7	ASSPETGSLGRQY
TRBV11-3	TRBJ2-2	ASSLARGGELF
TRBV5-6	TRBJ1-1	ASSFLSDEAF
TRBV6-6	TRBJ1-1	ATYAGRGLEAF
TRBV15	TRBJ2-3	ATSTGALADTQY